This T cell receptor beta chain was documented in a study of CD8+CD57+ T cells in acquired aplastic anemia. Overall study context: Sorted CD4+ and CD8+ cells gave a mean 3.2 ug DNA, range about 0.17 to 27.4 ug. Broader study findings: More than 25 was the count of CD8+ CDR3 sequences that patients shared with controls. Significance was not reached for CD8+ Simpson's diversity between patients and controls.

Patients chosen for sequencing had shown CD8+CD57+ cell expansion by flow cytometry. Patients had received no therapy at the time of blood sampling. This clonotype was detected many times. The antigen remains undetermined. V was pared by 5 bases and J by 0 bases, with 4 bases between. This CDR3 spans 12 amino acids. CDR1 is MDHEN, CDR2 SYDVKM, per germline. TCR beta VDJ combinations and CDR3 sequences were profiled from genomic DNA. MiXCR, run by TCRdb on the reads, gives a single entry per CDR3 protein. The sample shows some 200,000 distinct CDR3 sequences, 48% of them seen only once. This clonotype was obtained from a human donor with aplastic anemia. Sequencing used sorted CD4+, CD8+, or CD8+CD57+ T cells (not recorded which) from PBMCs. The chain recombines TRBV28 with TRBJ1-1; no definite D call. The CDR3 bases are TGTGCCAGCAGTGTAATGAACACTGAAGCTTTCTTT. It translates to CASSVMNTEAFF.